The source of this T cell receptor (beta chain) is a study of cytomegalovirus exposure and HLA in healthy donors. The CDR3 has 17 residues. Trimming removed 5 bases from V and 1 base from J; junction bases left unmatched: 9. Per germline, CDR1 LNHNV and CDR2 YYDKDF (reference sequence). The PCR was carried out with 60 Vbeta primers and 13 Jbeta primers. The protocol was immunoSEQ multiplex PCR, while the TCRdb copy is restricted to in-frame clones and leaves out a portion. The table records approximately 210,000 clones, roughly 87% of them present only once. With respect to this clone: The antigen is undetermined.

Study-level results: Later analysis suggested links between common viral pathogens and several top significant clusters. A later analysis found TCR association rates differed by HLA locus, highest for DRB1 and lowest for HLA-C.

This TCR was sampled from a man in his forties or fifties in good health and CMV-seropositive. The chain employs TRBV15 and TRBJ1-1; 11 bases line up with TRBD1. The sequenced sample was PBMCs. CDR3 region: CATSARTGGAGNTEAFF. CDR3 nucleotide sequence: TGTGCCACCAGCGCCCGGACAGGGGGCGCGGGGAACACTGAAGCTTTCTTT.